Listed below are T cell receptor beta chains from one sample, sequenced in a study of cytomegalovirus exposure and HLA in healthy donors. Measured with immunoSEQ multiplex PCR; TCRdb has only the in-frame clones, and not every one. Of about 120,000 clones in the sample, roughly 80% were seen once. Sequencing used PBMCs. These receptors came from a female donor in good health and CMV-seronegative. CDR3s include the opening cysteine and the closing phenylalanine or tryptophan. The D gene is left open where the match is weak. Where a row states a size, it is once, few, many or the class of an expanded clone; other rows omit it.

clone size: few
V gene: TRBV6-1
D gene: TRBD1
J gene: TRBJ1-1
CDR3 DNA: TGTGCCAGCAGTGAACGGACAGGGCTTGAAGCTTTCTTT
CDR3 protein: CASSERTGLEAFF

clone size: .
V gene: TRBV6-6
D gene: .
J gene: TRBJ1-1
CDR3 DNA: TGTGCCAGCAGTTATCCCAGGATGAACACTGAAGCTTTCTTT
CDR3 protein: CASSYPRMNTEAFF

clone size: .
V gene: TRBV27
D gene: .
J gene: TRBJ1-1
CDR3 DNA: TGTGCCAGCAGTTCTGGGGCATGGGGCCTCGGGGGGGGTTTGAACACTGAAGCTTTCTTT
CDR3 protein: CASSSGAWGLGGGLNTEAFF

clone size: few
V gene: TRBV10-3
D gene: .
J gene: TRBJ2-7
CDR3 DNA: TGTGCCATCAGTGGACAGTCTACCTACGAGCAGTACTTC
CDR3 protein: CAISGQSTYEQYF

clone size: .
V gene: TRBV5-8
D gene: TRBD1
J gene: TRBJ2-5
CDR3 DNA: TGTGCCAGCGGAACAGGGGGCCCCCACCAAGAGACCCAGTACTTC
CDR3 protein: CASGTGGPHQETQYF

clone size: .
V gene: TRBV5-1
D gene: .
J gene: TRBJ2-3
CDR3 DNA: TGCGCCAGCAGCTTGGCCACAGTCACAGATACGCAGTATTTT
CDR3 protein: CASSLATVTDTQYF

clone size: few
V gene: TRBV27
D gene: TRBD1
J gene: TRBJ1-1
CDR3 DNA: TGTGCCAGCCAGACAGGGGGACGAACTGAAGCTTTCTTT
CDR3 protein: CASQTGGRTEAFF

clone size: once
V gene: TRBV9
D gene: .
J gene: TRBJ2-1
CDR3 DNA: TGTGCCAGCAGCCCCCAAGCCAGGGGCGATTACAATGAGCAGTTCTTC
CDR3 protein: CASSPQARGDYNEQFF

clone size: .
V gene: TRBV9
D gene: .
J gene: TRBJ2-1
CDR3 DNA: TGTGCCAGCAGCGTAAACCCCCGGCAGGTAGACAATGAGCAGTTCTTC
CDR3 protein: CASSVNPRQVDNEQFF

clone size: .
V gene: TRBV2
D gene: TRBD1
J gene: TRBJ2-7
CDR3 DNA: TGTGCCAGCTTGACAGGGAGCTACGAGCAGTACTTC
CDR3 protein: CASLTGSYEQYF

clone size: .
V gene: TRBV27
D gene: TRBD1
J gene: TRBJ1-5
CDR3 DNA: TGTGCCAGCAGTCCACCGGGACAGAGCCAGCCCCAGCATTTT
CDR3 protein: CASSPPGQSQPQHF

clone size: .
V gene: TRBV27
D gene: TRBD1
J gene: TRBJ2-7
CDR3 DNA: TGTGCCAGCAGTTTTGACAGGGACTACGAGCAGTACTTC
CDR3 protein: CASSFDRDYEQYF

clone size: .
V gene: TRBV7-9
D gene: .
J gene: TRBJ2-3
CDR3 DNA: TGTGCCAGCAGCCCAGCACGGGTCACAGATACGCAGTATTTT
CDR3 protein: CASSPARVTDTQYF

clone size: few
V gene: TRBV4-1
D gene: .
J gene: TRBJ1-2
CDR3 DNA: TGCGCCAGCAGCCAAGAATCTGCGACACCGGTTTATGGCTACACCTTC
CDR3 protein: CASSQESATPVYGYTF

clone size: few
V gene: TRBV6-6
D gene: .
J gene: TRBJ1-4
CDR3 DNA: TGTGCCAGCAGTTACGAATCCAGGCTTGGTGAAAAACTGTTTTTT
CDR3 protein: CASSYESRLGEKLFF

clone size: .
V gene: TRBV4-3
D gene: TRBD2
J gene: TRBJ2-7
CDR3 DNA: TGCGCCAGCAGTAGCGGGCTGAGCTCCTACGAGCAGTACTTC
CDR3 protein: CASSSGLSSYEQYF

clone size: .
V gene: TRBV2
D gene: TRBD2
J gene: TRBJ2-1
CDR3 DNA: TGTGCCAGCAGTGCCCTAGACCCCGGCGGGGGCTCCTACAATGAGCAGTTCTTC
CDR3 protein: CASSALDPGGGSYNEQFF

clone size: few
V gene: TRBV5-1
D gene: .
J gene: TRBJ2-7
CDR3 DNA: TGCGCCAGCAGCTTGGTAGGAGGGATCGACGAGCAGTACTTC
CDR3 protein: CASSLVGGIDEQYF

clone size: .
V gene: TRBV5-1
D gene: TRBD2
J gene: TRBJ2-1
CDR3 DNA: TGCGCCAGCAGCCGGGGGGGAAAGGACAATGAGCAGTTCTTC
CDR3 protein: CASSRGGKDNEQFF

clone size: many
V gene: TRBV15
D gene: .
J gene: TRBJ1-1
CDR3 DNA: TGTGCCACCAGCAGAGAAGCGGAGAACACTGAAGCTTTCTTT
CDR3 protein: CATSREAENTEAFF

clone size: .
V gene: TRBV27
D gene: .
J gene: TRBJ1-2
CDR3 DNA: TGTGCCAGCAGACCCTCAGGGATCTATGGCTACACCTTC
CDR3 protein: CASRPSGIYGYTF

clone size: few
V gene: TRBV18
D gene: .
J gene: TRBJ1-1
CDR3 DNA: TGTGCCAGCTCACCAGGCGGCCAGATGAACACTGAAGCTTTCTTT
CDR3 protein: CASSPGGQMNTEAFF

clone size: .
V gene: TRBV29-1
D gene: TRBD2
J gene: TRBJ2-7
CDR3 DNA: TGCAGCGCCACCCCGGGACTAGCGGCGGACTACGAGCAGTACTTC
CDR3 protein: CSATPGLAADYEQYF

clone size: .
V gene: TRBV9
D gene: .
J gene: TRBJ2-1
CDR3 DNA: TGTGCCAGCAGCGGTTCTAAGGGGAATGAGCAGTTCTTC
CDR3 protein: CASSGSKGNEQFF

clone size: once
V gene: TRBV7-9
D gene: TRBD1
J gene: TRBJ2-3
CDR3 DNA: TGTGCCAGCAGCTTATTCTTAGGGGGCCCCAGCACAGATACGCAGTATTTT
CDR3 protein: CASSLFLGGPSTDTQYF

clone size: .
V gene: TRBV5-4
D gene: .
J gene: TRBJ2-3
CDR3 DNA: TGTGCCAGCACCAAGGGGAAGAGCACAGATACGCAGTATTTT
CDR3 protein: CASTKGKSTDTQYF

clone size: few
V gene: TRBV29-1
D gene: .
J gene: TRBJ1-4
CDR3 DNA: TGCAGCGTTGAGCAGGGGAAAAAACTGTTTTTT
CDR3 protein: CSVEQGKKLFF

clone size: .
V gene: TRBV7-2
D gene: TRBD1
J gene: TRBJ1-4
CDR3 DNA: TGTGCCAGCAGCCGGGACAGGGTAGAAAAACTGTTTTTT
CDR3 protein: CASSRDRVEKLFF

clone size: .
V gene: TRBV16
D gene: .
J gene: TRBJ2-1
CDR3 DNA: TGTGCCAGCAGCCAATCACGGAGGGGCTCCTACAATGAGCAGTTCTTC
CDR3 protein: CASSQSRRGSYNEQFF

clone size: .
V gene: TRBV5-1
D gene: .
J gene: TRBJ2-5
CDR3 DNA: TGCGCCAGCAGCTCCAACGCGGGACAGAAAGAGACCCAGTACTTC
CDR3 protein: CASSSNAGQKETQYF

clone size: .
V gene: TRBV7-6
D gene: TRBD2
J gene: TRBJ2-7
CDR3 DNA: TGTGCCAGCAGCGCCACGATAGCGGGGGCCCCAAGCGAGCAGTACTTC
CDR3 protein: CASSATIAGAPSEQYF

clone size: .
V gene: TRBV9
D gene: TRBD1
J gene: TRBJ2-3
CDR3 DNA: TGTGCCAGCAGCTCAGGCGGGACAGGGGGTGCAGATACGCAGTATTTT
CDR3 protein: CASSSGGTGGADTQYF

clone size: .
V gene: TRBV7-9
D gene: .
J gene: TRBJ1-4
CDR3 DNA: TGTGCCAGCAGCTTAATGACAGCAACTAATGAAAAACTGTTTTTT
CDR3 protein: CASSLMTATNEKLFF

clone size: .
V gene: TRBV10-3
D gene: TRBD1
J gene: TRBJ2-2
CDR3 DNA: TGTGCCATCAGGGGGGACAGGGGGCAGGCCGGGGAGCTGTTTTTT
CDR3 protein: CAIRGDRGQAGELFF

clone size: .
V gene: TRBV6-5
D gene: TRBD2
J gene: TRBJ2-2
CDR3 DNA: TGTGCCAGCAGGGCGGGACTAGCTTCTTCCGGGGAGCTGTTTTTT
CDR3 protein: CASRAGLASSGELFF